The present entry profiles one TCR beta chain with its context. The table came from immunoSEQ multiplex PCR; TCRdb's copy has only in-frame clones and leaves some out. Seen here are about 4,600 clones, 80% to 85% observed once, and the top ten hold 13%. The data are from a study of immune evolution from preneoplasia to lung adenocarcinoma. The CDR3 sequence is 16 residues long. V is TRBV21-1 and J is TRBJ2-3. TRBV21-1 constitutes a pseudogene. The sequenced sample was FFPE normal lung tissue adjacent to the tumor. This clonotype was obtained from a person aged 50 or older with lung adenocarcinoma. The chain's CDR3 is CASIRGRDLFTDTQYF. The DNA of the CDR3 is TGTGCCAGCATCCGGGGTAGGGACCTCTTCACAGATACGCAGTATTTT.